Shown below are 3 T cell receptor beta chains from a single sample sequenced in a study of OX40 agonist ivuxolimab in advanced cancers. Assay: immunoSEQ multiplex PCR; the TCRdb copy retains only in-frame clones and omits some. The data show 90,000 to 100,000 clones, 95% to 97% seen once. The sample in question was CD4+ or CD8+ T cells sorted from blood, obtained in a trial of the OX40 agonist ivuxolimab. The receptors here all came from an adult with an advanced solid tumor such as melanoma, head and neck, liver or kidney cancer.

The chain carries TRBV5-4 and TRBJ2-7; 7 nucleotides line up with TRBD1. The CDR3 contains 14 residues. With 4 bases clipped from V and 6 bases from J, the junction kept 10 bases outside the gene matches. Germline V gene sequence: CDR1 SGHNT, CDR2 YYREEE (reference sequence). CDR3 in amino acids: CASSPSETGFEQYF. CDR3 coding DNA: TGTGCCAGCAGCCCGTCCGAGACAGGGTTCGAGCAGTACTTC.

The chain has TRBV10-3 and TRBJ2-7; D remains unclear. The germline CDR1 and CDR2 sequences are ENHRY and SYGVKD. The germline V and J ends were trimmed by 4 bases and 0 bases, with 10 bases remaining between them. The CDR3 has 14 amino acids. The CDR3 loop reads CAISVGTGSYEQYF. CDR3 nucleotides: TGTGCCATCAGTGTGGGAACGGGCTCCTACGAGCAGTACTTC.

The rearrangement uses TRBV28 and TRBJ2-1; D is perhaps TRBD2 (5 bases). V lost 0 bases and J 0 bases, leaving 9 bases between the germline ends. The CDR3 length is 16 residues. CDR1 and CDR2 (germline): MDHEN, SYDVKM. The CDR3 DNA sequence: TGTGCCAGCAGTTTATGGAGGGAAAGCTCCTACAATGAGCAGTTCTTC. It is translated as CASSLWRESSYNEQFF. The full variable domain, its missing parts supplied by reference TRBV28 and TRBJ2-1, is DVKVTQSSRYLVKRTGEKVFLECVQDMDHENMFWYRQDPGLGLRLIYFSYDVKMKEKGDIPEGYSVSREKKERFSLILESASTNQTSMYLCASSLWRESSYNEQFFGPGTRLTVL.